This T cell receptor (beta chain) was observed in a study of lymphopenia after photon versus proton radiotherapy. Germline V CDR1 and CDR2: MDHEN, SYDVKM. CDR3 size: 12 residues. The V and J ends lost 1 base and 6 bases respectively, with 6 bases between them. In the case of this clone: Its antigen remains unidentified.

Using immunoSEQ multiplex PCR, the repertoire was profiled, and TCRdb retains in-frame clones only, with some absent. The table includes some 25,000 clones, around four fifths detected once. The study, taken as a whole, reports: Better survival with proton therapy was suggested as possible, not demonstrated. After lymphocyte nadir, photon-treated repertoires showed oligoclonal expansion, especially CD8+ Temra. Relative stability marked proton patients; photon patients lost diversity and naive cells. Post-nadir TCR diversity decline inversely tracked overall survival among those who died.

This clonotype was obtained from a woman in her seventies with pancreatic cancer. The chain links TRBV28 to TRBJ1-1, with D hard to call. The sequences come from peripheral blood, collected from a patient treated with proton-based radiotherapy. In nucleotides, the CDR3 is TGTGCCAGCAGTTTATTTAGGTCTGAAGCTTTCTTT. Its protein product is CASSLFRSEAFF.